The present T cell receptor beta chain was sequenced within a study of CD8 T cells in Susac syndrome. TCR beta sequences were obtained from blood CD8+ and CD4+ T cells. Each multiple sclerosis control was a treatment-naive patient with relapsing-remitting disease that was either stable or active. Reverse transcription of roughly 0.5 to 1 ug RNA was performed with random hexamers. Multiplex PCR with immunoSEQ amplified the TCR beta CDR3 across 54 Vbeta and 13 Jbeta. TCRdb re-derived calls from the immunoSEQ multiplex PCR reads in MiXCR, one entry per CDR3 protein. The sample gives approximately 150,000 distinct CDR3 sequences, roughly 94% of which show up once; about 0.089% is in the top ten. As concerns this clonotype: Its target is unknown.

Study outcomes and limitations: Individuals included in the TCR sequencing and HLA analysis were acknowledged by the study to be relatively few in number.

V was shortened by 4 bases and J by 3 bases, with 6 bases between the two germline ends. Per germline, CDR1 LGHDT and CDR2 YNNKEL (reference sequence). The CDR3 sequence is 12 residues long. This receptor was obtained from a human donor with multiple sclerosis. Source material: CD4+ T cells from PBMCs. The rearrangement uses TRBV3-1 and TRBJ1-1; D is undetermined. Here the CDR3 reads CASSRDYTEAFF. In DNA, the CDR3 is TGTGCCAGCAGCCGTGACTACACTGAAGCTTTCTTT. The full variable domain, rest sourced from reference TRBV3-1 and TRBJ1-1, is DTAVSQTPKYLVTQMGNDKSIKCEQNLGHDTMYWYKQDSKKFLKIMFSYNNKELIINETVPNRFSPKSPDKAHLNLHINSLELGDSAVYFCASSRDYTEAFFGQGTRLTVV.